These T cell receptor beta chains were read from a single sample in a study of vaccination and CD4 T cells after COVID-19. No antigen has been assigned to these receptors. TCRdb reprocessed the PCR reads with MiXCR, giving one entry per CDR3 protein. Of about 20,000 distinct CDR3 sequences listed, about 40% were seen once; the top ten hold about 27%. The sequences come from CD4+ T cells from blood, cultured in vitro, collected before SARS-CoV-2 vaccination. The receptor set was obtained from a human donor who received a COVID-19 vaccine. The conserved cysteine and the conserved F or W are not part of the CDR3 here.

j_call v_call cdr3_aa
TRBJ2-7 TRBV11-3 ASSLRDLSYEQY
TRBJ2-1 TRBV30 AWTHLYTQQGGEQF
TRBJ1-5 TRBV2 ASCASSEASVH
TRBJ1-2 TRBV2 ASKGQGKFEGGYT
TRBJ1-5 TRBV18 ASSAEYSNQPQH
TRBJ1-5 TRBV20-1 SARRHNQPQH
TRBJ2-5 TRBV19 ASSPTPGWQETQY
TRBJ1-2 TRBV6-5 ASSLQPGQGNGYT
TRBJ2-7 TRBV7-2 ASSDRVGFTYEQY
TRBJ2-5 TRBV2 ASTRTGVKQETQY
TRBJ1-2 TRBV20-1 SAGGAGYT
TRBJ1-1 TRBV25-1 ASSEDGTGLAF
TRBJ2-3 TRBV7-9 ASSWLADTQY
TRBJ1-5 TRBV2 ASSDRDSNQPQH
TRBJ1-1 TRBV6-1 ARNTEAF
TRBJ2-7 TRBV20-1 SATGTSGASVSEQY
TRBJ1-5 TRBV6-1 ASSDRDRGLPQPQH
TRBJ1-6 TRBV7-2 ASSPGLGGRRNSPLH
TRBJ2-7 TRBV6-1 ATGGRGPSYEQY
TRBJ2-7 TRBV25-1 ASSEQGYEQY